This record covers a single T cell receptor beta chain. The data derive from a study of blood T cell repertoires in COVID-19. Study context: Researchers got acute and convalescent COVID-19 samples from the United States, Italy and Spain. The cDNA or gDNA used as material had been derived from T cells, B-cell-depleted T cells, or PBMCs.

The Seattle patients joined while their infection was active and were tracked longitudinally afterward. The germline gives CDR1 MNHEY, CDR2 SVGEGT. The V end lost 0 bases, the J end lost 4 bases, and 7 bases lay between the germline ends. This CDR3 has 14 residues. Per the authors' pipeline: How many nucleated cells were present was estimated from reference gene primer amplification. This table comes from immunoSEQ multiplex PCR, and its TCRdb copy is limited to in-frame clones, with some not included. V and J calls and clone size come straight from that table; D and trimming were deduced from the DNA. This table has 250,000 or so clones, around 87% appearing once.

The source of this sequence is a woman in her fifties or sixties with COVID-19, enrolled during active disease. The genes are TRBV6-2 or TRBV6-3 and TRBJ1-5; D not resolved. The specimen sequenced was peripheral blood. CDR3 amino acids: CASSYSAANQPQHF. The CDR3 nucleotides read TGTGCCAGCAGTTACTCGGCGGCGAATCAGCCCCAGCATTTT.